Below are 3 T cell receptor beta chains sequenced from a single sample in a study of beta chain features in type 1 diabetes (dated by TCRdb to 2016 to 2018). Overall results and qualifications from the work: A moderate but significant shortening of TCRB CDR3 length was observed in type 1 diabetes patients in all four CD4+ subsets.

To prepare the library, the immunoSEQ multiplex PCR assay was applied. The High Capacity cDNA Reverse Transcription Kit was used to reverse transcribe all of the isolated RNA, meaning that expressed TCRB transcripts were what got sequenced. The source is immuneACCESS, and TCRdb retained only in-frame sequences with V and J called. Part of the clones is not carried over; for the studies checked, unresolved V genes explain less than half of this, and the remainder is unexplained. The sample table holds over 100,000 clones, of which roughly 15% were seen once. 2% to 2.5% of the sample is taken by the ten largest. For these TCRs, the target antigens are not known. Sequenced: central memory CD4+ T cells from blood. The receptors derive from a man aged 30 to 45 with type 1 diabetes.

CDR3 nucleotide sequence: TGTGCCAGTAGTATAGCCCCCCCGGGTTTGGGAGGCTACACCTTC. Residues: CASSIAPPGLGGYTF. The chain joins TRBV19 to TRBJ1-2; no definite D call. The CDR3 spans 15 residues. The V end lost 1 base, the J end lost 8 bases, and 17 bases lay between the germline ends. Germline V gene sequence: CDR1 LNHDA, CDR2 SQIVND (reference sequence).

The V gene is TRBV9, the J gene TRBJ2-7, with no clear D. Trimming pared 0 bases from V and 6 bases from J, leaving 13 bases between. CDR3 size: 14 residues. Looked up from germline, CDR1 is SGDLS and CDR2 is YYNGEE. The CDR3: CASSVVQDGGEQYF. The DNA for the CDR3 is TGTGCCAGCAGCGTAGTTCAGGACGGCGGCGAGCAGTACTTC.

The chain recombines TRBV6-6 with TRBJ1-4; D remains unclear. This CDR3 is 15 amino acids long. Germline-derived CDR1 and CDR2 are MNHNY and SVGAGI (reference sequence). V was pared by 4 bases and J by 0 bases, with 9 bases between. CDR3 residues: CASSSVVATNEKLFF. The CDR3 DNA sequence: TGTGCCAGCAGTTCAGTGGTAGCAACTAATGAAAAACTGTTTTTT.